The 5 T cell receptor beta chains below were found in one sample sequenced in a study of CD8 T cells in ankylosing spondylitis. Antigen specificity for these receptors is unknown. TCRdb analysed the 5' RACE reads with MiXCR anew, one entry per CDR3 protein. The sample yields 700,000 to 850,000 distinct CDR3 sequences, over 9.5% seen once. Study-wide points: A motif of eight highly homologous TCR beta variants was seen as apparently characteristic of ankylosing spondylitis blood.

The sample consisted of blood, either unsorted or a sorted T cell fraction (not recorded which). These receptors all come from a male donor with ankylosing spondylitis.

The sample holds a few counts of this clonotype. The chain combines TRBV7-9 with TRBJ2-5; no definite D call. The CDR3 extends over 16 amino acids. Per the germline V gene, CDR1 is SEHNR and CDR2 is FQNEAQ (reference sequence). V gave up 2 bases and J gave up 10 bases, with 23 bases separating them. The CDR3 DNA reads TGTGCCAGCAGCTTATTCGACCGGAGCCCCCGTAGTAGCCAGTACTTC. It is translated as CASSLFDRSPRSSQYF. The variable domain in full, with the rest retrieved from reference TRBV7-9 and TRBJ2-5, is DTGVSQNPRHKITKRGQNVTFRCDPISEHNRLYWYRQTLGQGPEFLTYFQNEAQLEKSRLLSDRFSAERPKGSFSTLEIQRTEQGDSAMYLCASSLFDRSPRSSQYFGPGTRLLVL.

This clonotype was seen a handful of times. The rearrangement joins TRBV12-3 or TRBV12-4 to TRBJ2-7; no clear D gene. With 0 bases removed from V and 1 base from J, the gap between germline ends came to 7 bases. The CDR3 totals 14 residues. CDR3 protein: CASSLARRSYEQYF. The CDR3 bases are TGTGCCAGCAGTTTAGCCAGACGTTCCTACGAGCAGTACTTC.

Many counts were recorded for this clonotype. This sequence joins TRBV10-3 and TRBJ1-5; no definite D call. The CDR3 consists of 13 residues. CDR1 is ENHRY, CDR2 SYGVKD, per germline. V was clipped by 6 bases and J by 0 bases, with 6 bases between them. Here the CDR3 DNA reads TGTGCCATCAGAAGTGATAGCAATCAGCCCCAGCATTTT. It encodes CAIRSDSNQPQHF.

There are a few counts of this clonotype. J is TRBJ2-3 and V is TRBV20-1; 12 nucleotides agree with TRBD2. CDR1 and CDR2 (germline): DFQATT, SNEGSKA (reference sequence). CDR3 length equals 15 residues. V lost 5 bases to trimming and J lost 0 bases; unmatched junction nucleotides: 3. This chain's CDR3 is CSAVGTSGSTDTQYF. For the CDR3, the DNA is TGCAGTGCTGTTGGGACTAGCGGGAGCACAGATACGCAGTATTTT.

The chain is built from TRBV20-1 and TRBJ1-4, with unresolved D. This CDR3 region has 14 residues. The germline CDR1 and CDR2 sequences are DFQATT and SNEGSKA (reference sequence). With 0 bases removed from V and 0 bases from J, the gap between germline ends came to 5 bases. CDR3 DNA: TGCAGTGCTAGAGACGACACAACTAATGAAAAACTGTTTTTT. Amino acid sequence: CSARDDTTNEKLFF.